This TCR beta chain originates from a study of cytomegalovirus exposure and HLA in healthy donors. Study background: The roughly 110 validation repertoires were reported in a later analysis to have been generated on the same platform as the roughly 700 first-cohort repertoires. Study findings and constraints: Some public TCRs appeared in many individuals, while most sequences were rare.

Sequencing used immunoSEQ multiplex PCR; TCRdb keeps in-frame clones, though not all of them. The table lists under 250,000 clones, 75% to 90% of them singletons. This clone was detected once. Its antigen remains unknown. V was cut by 6 bases and J by 0 bases, with 12 bases left in between. Germline CDR1 MNHNS, CDR2 SASEGT. The CDR3 runs 15 residues. This TCR came from a woman between 18 and 29 years old in good health and CMV-seronegative. Sequenced sample: PBMCs. The chain uses TRBV6-1 and TRBJ1-5, with a tentative D call TRBD1 (6 bases). CDR3 sequence: CASSAYRVSNQPQHF. The CDR3 DNA reads TGTGCCAGCAGCGCTTACAGGGTTAGCAATCAGCCCCAGCATTTT.